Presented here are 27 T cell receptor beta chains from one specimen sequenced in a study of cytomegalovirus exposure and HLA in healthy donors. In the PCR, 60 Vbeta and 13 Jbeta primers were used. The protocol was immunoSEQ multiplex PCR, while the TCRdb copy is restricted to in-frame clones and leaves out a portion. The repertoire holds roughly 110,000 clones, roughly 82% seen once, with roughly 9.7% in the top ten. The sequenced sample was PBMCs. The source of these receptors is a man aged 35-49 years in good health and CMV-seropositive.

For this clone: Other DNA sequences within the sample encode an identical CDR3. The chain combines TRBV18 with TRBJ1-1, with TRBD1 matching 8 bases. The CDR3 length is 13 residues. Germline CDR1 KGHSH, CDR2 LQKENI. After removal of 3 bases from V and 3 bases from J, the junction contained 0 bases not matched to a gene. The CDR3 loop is CASSPDRDTEAFF. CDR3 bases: TGTGCCAGCTCACCGGACAGGGACACTGAAGCTTTCTTT.

Written as DNA, the CDR3 is TGCGCCAGCAGCCAAGAACCGCGGGGATCCCAAGAGACCCAGTACTTC. It yields the protein CASSQEPRGSQETQYF. The chain is built from TRBV4-3 and TRBJ2-5, with D maybe TRBD2 (6 bases). This CDR3 is 16 amino acids long. The germline CDR1 and CDR2 sequences are LGHNA and YSLEER. The V end was cut by 0 bases, the J end by 1 base, with 12 bases between.

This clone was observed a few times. The CDR3 DNA reads TGTGCCAGCAGTTACTACCCCAGCAGGGCGAATGAAAAACTGTTTTTT. Its protein product is CASSYYPSRANEKLFF. V is TRBV6-6 and J is TRBJ1-4; TRBD1 might be the D (5 bases). The CDR3 consists of 16 residues. V lost 1 base and J 5 bases, leaving 14 bases between the germline ends. Per the germline V gene, CDR1 is MNHNY and CDR2 is SVGAGI (reference sequence).

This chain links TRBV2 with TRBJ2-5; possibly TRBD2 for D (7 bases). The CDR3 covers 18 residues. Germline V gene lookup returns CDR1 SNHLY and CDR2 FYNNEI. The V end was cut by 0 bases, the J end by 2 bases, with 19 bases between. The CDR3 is CASSEAPGAGAEQETQYF. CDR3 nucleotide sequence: TGTGCCAGCAGTGAAGCGCCCGGGGCGGGGGCCGAACAAGAGACCCAGTACTTC.

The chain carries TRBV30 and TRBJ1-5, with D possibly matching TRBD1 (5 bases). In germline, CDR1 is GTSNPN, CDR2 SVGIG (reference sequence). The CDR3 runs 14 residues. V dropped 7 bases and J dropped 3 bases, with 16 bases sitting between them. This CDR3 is CASAGGGYNQPQHF. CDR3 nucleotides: TGTGCCTCCGCAGGTGGGGGGTACAATCAGCCCCAGCATTTT.

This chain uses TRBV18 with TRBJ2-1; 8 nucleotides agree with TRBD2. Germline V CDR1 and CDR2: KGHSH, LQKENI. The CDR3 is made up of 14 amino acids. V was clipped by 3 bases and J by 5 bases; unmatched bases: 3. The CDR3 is CASSPGRGDNEQFF. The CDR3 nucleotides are TGTGCCAGCTCACCGGGGCGGGGGGACAATGAGCAGTTCTTC. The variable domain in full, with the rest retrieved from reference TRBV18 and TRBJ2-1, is NAGVMQNPRHLVRRRGQEARLRCSPMKGHSHVYWYRQLPEEGLKFMVYLQKENIIDESGMPKERFSAEFPKEGPSILRIQQVVRGDSAAYFCASSPGRGDNEQFFGPGTRLTVL.

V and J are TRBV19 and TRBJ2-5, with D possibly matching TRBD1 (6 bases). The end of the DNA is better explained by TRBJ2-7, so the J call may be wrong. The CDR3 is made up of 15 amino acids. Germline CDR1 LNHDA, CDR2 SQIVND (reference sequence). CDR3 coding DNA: TGTGCCAGTAGTATAGTACAGGGTGGGGTGTACGAGCAGTACTTC. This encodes CASSIVQGGVYEQYF.

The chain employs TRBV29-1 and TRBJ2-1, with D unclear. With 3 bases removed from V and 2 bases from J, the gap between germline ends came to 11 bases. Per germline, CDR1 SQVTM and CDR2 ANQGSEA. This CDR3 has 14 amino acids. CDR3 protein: CSVEGQVTYNEQFF. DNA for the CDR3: TGCAGCGTTGAGGGTCAGGTAACCTACAATGAGCAGTTCTTC.

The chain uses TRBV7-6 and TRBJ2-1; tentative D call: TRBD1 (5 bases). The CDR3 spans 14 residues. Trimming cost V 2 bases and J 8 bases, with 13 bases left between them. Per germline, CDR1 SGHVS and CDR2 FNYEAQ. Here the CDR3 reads CASSLIQGSDEQFF. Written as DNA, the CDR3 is TGTGCCAGCAGCTTAATTCAGGGCAGCGATGAGCAGTTCTTC.

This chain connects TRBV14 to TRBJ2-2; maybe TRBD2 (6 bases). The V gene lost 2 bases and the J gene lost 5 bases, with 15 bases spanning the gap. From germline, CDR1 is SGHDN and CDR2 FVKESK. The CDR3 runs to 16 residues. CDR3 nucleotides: TGTGCCAGCAGCCAACTGGGGGGAAAGAGGACCGGGGAGCTGTTTTTT. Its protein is CASSQLGGKRTGELFF.

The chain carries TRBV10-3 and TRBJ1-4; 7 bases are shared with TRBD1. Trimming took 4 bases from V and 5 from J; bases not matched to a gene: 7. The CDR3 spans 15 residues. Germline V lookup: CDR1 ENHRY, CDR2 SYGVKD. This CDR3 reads CAISGGTAVNEKLFF. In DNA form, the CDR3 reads TGTGCCATCAGTGGTGGGACAGCAGTAAATGAAAAACTGTTTTTT.

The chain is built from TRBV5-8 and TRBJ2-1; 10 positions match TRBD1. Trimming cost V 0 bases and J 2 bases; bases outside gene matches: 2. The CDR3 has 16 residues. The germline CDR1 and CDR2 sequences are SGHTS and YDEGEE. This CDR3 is CASSLGGTGAYNEQFF. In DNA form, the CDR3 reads TGTGCCAGCAGCTTGGGTGGGACAGGGGCCTACAATGAGCAGTTCTTC.

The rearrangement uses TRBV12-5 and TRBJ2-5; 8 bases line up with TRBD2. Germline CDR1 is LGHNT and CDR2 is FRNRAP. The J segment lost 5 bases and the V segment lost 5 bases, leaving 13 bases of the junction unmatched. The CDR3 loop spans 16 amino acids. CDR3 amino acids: CASGVAASGFGETQYF. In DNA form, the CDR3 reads TGTGCTAGTGGTGTCGCGGCTAGCGGGTTTGGGGAGACCCAGTACTTC.

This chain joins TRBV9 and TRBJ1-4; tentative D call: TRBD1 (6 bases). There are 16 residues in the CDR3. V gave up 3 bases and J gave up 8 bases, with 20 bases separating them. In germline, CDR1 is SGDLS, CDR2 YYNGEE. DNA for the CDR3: TGTGCCAGCAGCGAGGGACACGGCCACTTGGGAGAAAAACTGTTTTTT. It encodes CASSEGHGHLGEKLFF.

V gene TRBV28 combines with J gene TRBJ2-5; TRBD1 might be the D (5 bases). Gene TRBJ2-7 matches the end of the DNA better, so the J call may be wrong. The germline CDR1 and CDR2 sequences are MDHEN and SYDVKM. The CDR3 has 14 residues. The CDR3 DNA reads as TGTGCCAGCAGCCCCGGTAGGGGAATCTACGAGCAGTACTTC. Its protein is CASSPGRGIYEQYF.

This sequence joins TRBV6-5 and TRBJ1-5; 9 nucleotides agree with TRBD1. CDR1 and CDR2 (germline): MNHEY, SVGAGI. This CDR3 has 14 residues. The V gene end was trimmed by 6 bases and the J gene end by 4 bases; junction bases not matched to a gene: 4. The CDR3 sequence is CASSGTGWNQPQHF. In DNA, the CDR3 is TGTGCCAGCAGCGGGACAGGGTGGAATCAGCCCCAGCATTTT.

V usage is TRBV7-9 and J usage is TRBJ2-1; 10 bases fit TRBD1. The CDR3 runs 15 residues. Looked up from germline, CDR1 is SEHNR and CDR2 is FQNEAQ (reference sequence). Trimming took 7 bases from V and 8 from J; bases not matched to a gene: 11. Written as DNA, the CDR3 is TGTGCCAGCATTGCCCGGGACAGGGGCACGGATGAGCAGTTCTTC. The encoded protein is CASIARDRGTDEQFF. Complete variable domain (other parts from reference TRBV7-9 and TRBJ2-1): DTGVSQNPRHKITKRGQNVTFRCDPISEHNRLYWYRQTLGQGPEFLTYFQNEAQLEKSRLLSDRFSAERPKGSFSTLEIQRTEQGDSAMYLCASIARDRGTDEQFFGPGTRLTVL.

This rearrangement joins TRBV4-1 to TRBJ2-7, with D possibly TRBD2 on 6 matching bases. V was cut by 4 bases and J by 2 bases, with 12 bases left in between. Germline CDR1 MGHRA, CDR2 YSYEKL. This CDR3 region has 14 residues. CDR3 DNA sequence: TGCGCCAGCAGCCCTATCGGGGGTCCCTACGAGCAGTACTTC. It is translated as CASSPIGGPYEQYF.

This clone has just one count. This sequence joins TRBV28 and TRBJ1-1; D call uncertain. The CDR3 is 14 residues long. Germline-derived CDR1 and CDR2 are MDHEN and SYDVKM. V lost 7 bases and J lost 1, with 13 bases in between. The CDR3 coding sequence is TGTGCCAGCATGCAATTTCGGGGGAACACTGAAGCTTTCTTT. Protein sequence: CASMQFRGNTEAFF.

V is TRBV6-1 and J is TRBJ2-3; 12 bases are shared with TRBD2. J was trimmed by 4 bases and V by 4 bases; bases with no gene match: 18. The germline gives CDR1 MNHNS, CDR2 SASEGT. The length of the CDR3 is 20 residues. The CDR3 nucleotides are TGTGCCAGCAGTGCCGCCTCACTCTCGACTAGCGGGGGTCGGTCAGATACGCAGTATTTT. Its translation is CASSAASLSTSGGRSDTQYF.

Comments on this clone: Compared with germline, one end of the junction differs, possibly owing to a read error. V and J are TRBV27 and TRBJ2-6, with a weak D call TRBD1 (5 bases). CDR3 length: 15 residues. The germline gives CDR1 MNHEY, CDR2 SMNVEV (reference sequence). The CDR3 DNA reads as TGTGCCAGCAGTTTGTGGGGCTCTGAGGCCAACGTCCTGACTTTC. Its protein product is CASSLWGSEANVLTF.

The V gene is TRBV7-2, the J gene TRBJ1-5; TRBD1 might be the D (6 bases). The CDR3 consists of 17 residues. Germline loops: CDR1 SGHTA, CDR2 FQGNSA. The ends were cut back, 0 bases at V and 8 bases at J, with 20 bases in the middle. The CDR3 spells CASSLASMRGGVKPQHF. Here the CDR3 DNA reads TGTGCCAGCAGCTTAGCGAGTATGAGAGGGGGGGTAAAGCCCCAGCATTTT.

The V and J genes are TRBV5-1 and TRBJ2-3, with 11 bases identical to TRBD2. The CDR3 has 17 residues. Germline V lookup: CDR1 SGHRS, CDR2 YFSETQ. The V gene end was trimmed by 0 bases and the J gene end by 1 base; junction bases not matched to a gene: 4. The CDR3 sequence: CASSLAELAGGTDTQYF. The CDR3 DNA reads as TGCGCCAGCAGCTTGGCCGAACTAGCGGGGGGCACAGATACGCAGTATTTT.

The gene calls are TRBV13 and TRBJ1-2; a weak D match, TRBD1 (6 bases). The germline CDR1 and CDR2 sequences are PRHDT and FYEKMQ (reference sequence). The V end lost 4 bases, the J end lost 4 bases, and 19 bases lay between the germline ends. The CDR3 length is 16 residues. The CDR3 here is CASSYGRHVRGYGYTF. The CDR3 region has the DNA TGTGCCAGCAGCTACGGCCGCCACGTCAGGGGCTATGGCTACACCTTC.

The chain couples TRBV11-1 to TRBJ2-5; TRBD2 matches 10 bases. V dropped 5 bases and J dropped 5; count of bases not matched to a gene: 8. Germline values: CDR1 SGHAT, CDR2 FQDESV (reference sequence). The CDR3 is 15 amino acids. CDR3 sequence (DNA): TGTGCCAGCAGCCACAGAGCGGGGGGGCTTGAGACCCAGTACTTC. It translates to CASSHRAGGLETQYF.

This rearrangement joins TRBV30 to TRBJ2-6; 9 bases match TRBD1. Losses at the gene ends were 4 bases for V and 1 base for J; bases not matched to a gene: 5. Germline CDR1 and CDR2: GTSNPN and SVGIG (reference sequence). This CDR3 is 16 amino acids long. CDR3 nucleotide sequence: TGTGCCTGGAACCGGGACAGGGTGTCTGGGGCCAACGTCCTGACTTTC. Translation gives CAWNRDRVSGANVLTF.

CDR3 in amino acids: CASSLAVSNTGELFF. The CDR3 DNA is TGCGCCAGCAGCTTGGCCGTATCGAACACCGGGGAGCTGTTTTTT. V gene TRBV5-1 combines with J gene TRBJ2-2; D not certain. Germline V gene data show CDR1 as SGHRS and CDR2 as YFSETQ. This CDR3 contains 15 residues. V lost 0 bases and J lost 0, with 6 bases in between.